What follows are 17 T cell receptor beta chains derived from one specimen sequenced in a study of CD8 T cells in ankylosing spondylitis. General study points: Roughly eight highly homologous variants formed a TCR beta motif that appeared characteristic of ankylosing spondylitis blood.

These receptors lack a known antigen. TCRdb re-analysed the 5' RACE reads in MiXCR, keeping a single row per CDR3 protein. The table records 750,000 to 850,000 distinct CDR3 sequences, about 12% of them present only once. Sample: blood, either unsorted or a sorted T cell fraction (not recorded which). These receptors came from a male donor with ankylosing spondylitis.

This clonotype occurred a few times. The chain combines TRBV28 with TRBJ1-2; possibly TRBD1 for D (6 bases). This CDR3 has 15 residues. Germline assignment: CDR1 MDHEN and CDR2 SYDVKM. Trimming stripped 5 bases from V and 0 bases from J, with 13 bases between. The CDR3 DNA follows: TGTGCCAGCAGTAGACCCGGGACACCTAACTATGGCTACACCTTC. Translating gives CASSRPGTPNYGYTF.

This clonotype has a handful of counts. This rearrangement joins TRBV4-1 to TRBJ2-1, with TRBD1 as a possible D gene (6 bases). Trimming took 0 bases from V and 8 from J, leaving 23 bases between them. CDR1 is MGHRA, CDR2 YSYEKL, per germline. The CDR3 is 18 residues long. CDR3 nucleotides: TGCGCCAGCAGCCAAGATCCCCGGACAGTGGACCGTTTCGATGAGCAGTTCTTC. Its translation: CASSQDPRTVDRFDEQFF.

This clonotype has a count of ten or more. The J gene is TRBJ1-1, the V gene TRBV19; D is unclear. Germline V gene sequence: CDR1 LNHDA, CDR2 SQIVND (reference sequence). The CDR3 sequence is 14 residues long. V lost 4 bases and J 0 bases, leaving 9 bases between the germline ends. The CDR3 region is CASSSRGMNTEAFF. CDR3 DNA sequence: TGTGCCAGTAGTAGTCGGGGAATGAACACTGAAGCTTTCTTT.

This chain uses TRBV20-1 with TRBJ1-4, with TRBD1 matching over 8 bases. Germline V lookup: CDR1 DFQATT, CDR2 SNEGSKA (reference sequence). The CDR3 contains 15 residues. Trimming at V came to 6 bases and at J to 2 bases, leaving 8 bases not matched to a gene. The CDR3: CSANSQGATNEKLFF. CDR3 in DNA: TGCAGTGCCAACTCGCAGGGGGCGACTAATGAAAAACTGTTTTTT.

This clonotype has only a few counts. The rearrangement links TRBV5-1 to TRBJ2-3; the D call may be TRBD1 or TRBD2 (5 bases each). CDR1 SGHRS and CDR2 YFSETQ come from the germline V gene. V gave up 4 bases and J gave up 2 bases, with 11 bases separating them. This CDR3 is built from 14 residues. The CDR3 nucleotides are TGCGCCAGCAGCCAGGGACGGTCCACAGATACGCAGTATTTT. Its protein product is CASSQGRSTDTQYF.

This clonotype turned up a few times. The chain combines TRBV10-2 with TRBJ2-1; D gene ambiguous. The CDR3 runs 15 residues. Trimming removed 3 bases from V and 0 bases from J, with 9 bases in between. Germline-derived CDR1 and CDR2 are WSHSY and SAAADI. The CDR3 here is CASSEIFPSYNEQFF. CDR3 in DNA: TGCGCCAGCAGTGAAATCTTCCCCTCCTACAATGAGCAGTTCTTC.

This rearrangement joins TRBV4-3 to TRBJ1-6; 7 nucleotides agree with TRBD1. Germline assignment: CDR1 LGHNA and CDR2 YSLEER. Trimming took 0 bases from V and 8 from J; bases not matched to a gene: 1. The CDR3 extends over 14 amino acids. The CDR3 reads CASSQEQGHSPLHF. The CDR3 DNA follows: TGCGCCAGCAGCCAAGAACAGGGGCATTCACCCCTCCACTTT.

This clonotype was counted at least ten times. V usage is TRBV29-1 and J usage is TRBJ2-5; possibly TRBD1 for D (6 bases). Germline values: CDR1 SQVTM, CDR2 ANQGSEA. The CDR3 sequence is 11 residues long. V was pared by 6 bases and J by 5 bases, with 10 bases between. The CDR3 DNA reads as TGCAGCGTACGGACAGCGGAGACCCAGTACTTC. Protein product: CSVRTAETQYF.

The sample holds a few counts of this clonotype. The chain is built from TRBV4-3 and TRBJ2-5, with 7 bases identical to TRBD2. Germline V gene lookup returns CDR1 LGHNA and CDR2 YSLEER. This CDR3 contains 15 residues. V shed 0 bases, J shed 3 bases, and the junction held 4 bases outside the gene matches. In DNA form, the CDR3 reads TGCGCCAGCAGCCAAGAGACCCTAGCGGAAGAGACCCAGTACTTC. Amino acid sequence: CASSQETLAEETQYF.

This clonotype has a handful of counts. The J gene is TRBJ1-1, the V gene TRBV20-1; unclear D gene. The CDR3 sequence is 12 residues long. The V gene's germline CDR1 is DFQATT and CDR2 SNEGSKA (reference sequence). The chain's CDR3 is CSAEGMNTEAFF. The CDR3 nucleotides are TGCAGCGCCGAAGGGATGAACACTGAAGCTTTCTTT.

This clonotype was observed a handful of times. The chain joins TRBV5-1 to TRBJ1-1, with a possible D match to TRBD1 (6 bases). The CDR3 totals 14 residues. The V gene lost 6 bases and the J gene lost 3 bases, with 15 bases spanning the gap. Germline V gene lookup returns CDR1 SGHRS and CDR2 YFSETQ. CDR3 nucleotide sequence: TGCGCCAGCAATAATCCGGGGGCTTACACTGAAGCTTTCTTT. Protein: CASNNPGAYTEAFF.

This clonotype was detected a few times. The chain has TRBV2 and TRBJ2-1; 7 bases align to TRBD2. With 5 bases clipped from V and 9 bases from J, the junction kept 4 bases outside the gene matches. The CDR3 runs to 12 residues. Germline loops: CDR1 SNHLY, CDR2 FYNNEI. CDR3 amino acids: CASSRGEGEQFF. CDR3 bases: TGTGCCAGCAGTCGGGGGGAAGGTGAGCAGTTCTTC.

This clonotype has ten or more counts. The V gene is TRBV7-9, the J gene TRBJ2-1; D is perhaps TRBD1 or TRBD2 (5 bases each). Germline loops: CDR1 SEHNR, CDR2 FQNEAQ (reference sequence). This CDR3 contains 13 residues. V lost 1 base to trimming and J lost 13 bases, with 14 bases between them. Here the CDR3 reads CASSLEAGRDQFF. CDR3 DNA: TGTGCCAGCAGCTTAGAGGCGGGCAGGGACCAGTTCTTC.

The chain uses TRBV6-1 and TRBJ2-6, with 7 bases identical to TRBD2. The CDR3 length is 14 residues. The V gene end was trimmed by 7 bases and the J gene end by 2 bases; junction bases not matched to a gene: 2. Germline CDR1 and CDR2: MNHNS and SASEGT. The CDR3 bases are TGTGCCAGCACCCTAGCGGCTGGGGCCAACGTCCTGACTTTC. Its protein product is CASTLAAGANVLTF.

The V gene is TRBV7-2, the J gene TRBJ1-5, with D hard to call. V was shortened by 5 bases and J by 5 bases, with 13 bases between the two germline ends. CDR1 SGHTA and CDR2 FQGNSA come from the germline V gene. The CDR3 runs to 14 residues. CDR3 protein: CASSPDTGYQPQHF. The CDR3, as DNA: TGTGCCAGCAGCCCCGACACCGGCTATCAGCCCCAGCATTTT.

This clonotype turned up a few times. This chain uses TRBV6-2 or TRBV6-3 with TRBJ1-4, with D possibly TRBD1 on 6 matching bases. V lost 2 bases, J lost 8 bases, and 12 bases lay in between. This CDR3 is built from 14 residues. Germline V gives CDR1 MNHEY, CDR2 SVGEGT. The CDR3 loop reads CASSYGGQREKLFF. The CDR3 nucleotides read TGTGCCAGCAGTTACGGGGGACAACGCGAAAAACTGTTTTTT.

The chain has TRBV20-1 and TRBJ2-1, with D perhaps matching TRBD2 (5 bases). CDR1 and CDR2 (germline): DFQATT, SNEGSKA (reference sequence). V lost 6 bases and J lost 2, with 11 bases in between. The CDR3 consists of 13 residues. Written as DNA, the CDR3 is TGCAGTGCCGTGACTACTCCCTACAATGAGCAGTTCTTC. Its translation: CSAVTTPYNEQFF.